This is a list of T cell receptor beta chains from one sample in a study of PD-1 blockade in classical Hodgkin lymphoma. Only in-frame clones appear in the TCRdb table, and some are missing; sequencing was by immunoSEQ multiplex PCR. The top ten clones hold roughly 23% of a sample with approximately 2,100 clones, approximately 85% of them seen once. The specimen comprised peripheral blood mononuclear cells (PBMCs), sampled at baseline. These receptors all stem from a human donor with classical Hodgkin lymphoma. CDR3s include the opening cysteine and the closing phenylalanine or tryptophan. D genes are given only for firm matches. Clone size appears in some rows only: once, few, many, or a class for an expanded clone.

d_gene: TRBD1
j_gene: TRBJ1-1
abundance: NA
v_gene: TRBV19
CDR3nt: TGTGCCAGTACCCCTTTCACGACAGGGCTGAACACTGAAGCTTTCTTT
CDR3aa: CASTPFTTGLNTEAFF

d_gene: NA
j_gene: TRBJ1-5
abundance: NA
v_gene: TRBV6-1
CDR3nt: TGTGCCAGCAGTGAAAAGGTAGATGGTGGCGGCCAGCCCCAGCATTTT
CDR3aa: CASSEKVDGGGQPQHF

d_gene: TRBD2
j_gene: TRBJ2-1
abundance: NA
v_gene: TRBV5-4
CDR3nt: TGTGCCAGCAGCCCTAGGATTGGGCTAGCGGGTTACAATGAGCAGTTCTTC
CDR3aa: CASSPRIGLAGYNEQFF

d_gene: NA
j_gene: TRBJ2-7
abundance: NA
v_gene: TRBV21-1
CDR3nt: TGTGCCAGCAGCAAAAAGGGGGACACAGGGGCGAGGGAGCAGTACTTC
CDR3aa: CASSKKGDTGAREQYF

d_gene: TRBD2
j_gene: TRBJ2-1
abundance: once
v_gene: TRBV6-4
CDR3nt: TGTGCCAGCAGTGACTCTAGGCTAGCGGGGGTCAATGAGCAGTTCTTC
CDR3aa: CASSDSRLAGVNEQFF

d_gene: NA
j_gene: TRBJ1-3
abundance: NA
v_gene: TRBV6-5
CDR3nt: TGTGCCAGCAGTTACTCCGGGGGGCTCTTCGATTTT
CDR3aa: CASSYSGGLFDF

d_gene: NA
j_gene: TRBJ2-7
abundance: NA
v_gene: TRBV7-6
CDR3nt: TGTGCCAGCAGCTGGGACGTCGGCCCCTACGAGCAGTACTTC
CDR3aa: CASSWDVGPYEQYF

d_gene: TRBD1
j_gene: TRBJ2-3
abundance: once
v_gene: TRBV10-3
CDR3nt: TGTGCCATCACCGACAGGGGGCGGTCAGATACGCAGTATTTT
CDR3aa: CAITDRGRSDTQYF

d_gene: TRBD2
j_gene: TRBJ2-2
abundance: NA
v_gene: TRBV10-3
CDR3nt: TGTGCCATCAGTGATGCGGGGGGGGCCGGGGAGCTGTTTTTT
CDR3aa: CAISDAGGAGELFF